This entry is about one TCR beta chain. Its specificity is unknown. The sample is drawn from a study of post-analysis software for immune sequencing data. The wider study: Relapsing-remitting, secondary progressive and progressive-relapsing multiple sclerosis were all included among the disease courses. Study-wide results and caveats: Among 5 or 6 TRBV segments more frequent in patients than controls were TRBV5-6, TRBV5-1 and TRBV20-1. The study found significantly lower normalized Chao1 diversity in multiple sclerosis patients than in controls. Same-batch samples co-clustered strongly by F measure.

Unique molecular identifiers were built into the TCR beta cDNA libraries. With roughly 0.85 to 11 million T cells as the source, 540,000 or so cDNA molecules resulted. TCRdb passed the PCR reads through MiXCR, listing each CDR3 protein once. The top ten clones hold 4.5% to 5.5% of a sample with approximately 260,000 distinct CDR3 sequences, 30% to 45% of them seen once. CDR1 is MNHNY, CDR2 SVGAGI, per germline (reference sequence). Trimming left V 2 bases short and J 5 bases short, with 9 bases between. The CDR3 runs to 13 residues. Material for sequencing was blood. The TCR sequence derives from a girl aged 5 to 17 with multiple sclerosis. The rearrangement uses TRBV6-6 and TRBJ2-5; D might be TRBD1 or TRBD2, each matching 5 bases. The CDR3 is CASSYGGLETQYF. The CDR3 DNA reads TGTGCCAGCAGTTACGGGGGTCTCGAGACCCAGTACTTC.